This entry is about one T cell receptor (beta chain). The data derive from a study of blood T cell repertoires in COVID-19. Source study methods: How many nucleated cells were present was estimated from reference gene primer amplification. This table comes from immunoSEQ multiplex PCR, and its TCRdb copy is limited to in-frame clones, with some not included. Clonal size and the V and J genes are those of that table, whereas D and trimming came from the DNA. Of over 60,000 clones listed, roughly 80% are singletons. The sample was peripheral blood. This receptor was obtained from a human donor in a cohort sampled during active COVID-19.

CDR3 sequence (DNA): TGCAGCGTTGAAGACAGGGGCACAGATACGCAGTATTTT. Translated, it gives CSVEDRGTDTQYF. The V and J genes are TRBV29-1 and TRBJ2-3; D possibly corresponds to TRBD1 (5 bases). The CDR3 consists of 13 residues. V was trimmed by 0 bases and J by 1 base, leaving 5 bases between them. CDR1 is SQVTM, CDR2 ANQGSEA, per germline.